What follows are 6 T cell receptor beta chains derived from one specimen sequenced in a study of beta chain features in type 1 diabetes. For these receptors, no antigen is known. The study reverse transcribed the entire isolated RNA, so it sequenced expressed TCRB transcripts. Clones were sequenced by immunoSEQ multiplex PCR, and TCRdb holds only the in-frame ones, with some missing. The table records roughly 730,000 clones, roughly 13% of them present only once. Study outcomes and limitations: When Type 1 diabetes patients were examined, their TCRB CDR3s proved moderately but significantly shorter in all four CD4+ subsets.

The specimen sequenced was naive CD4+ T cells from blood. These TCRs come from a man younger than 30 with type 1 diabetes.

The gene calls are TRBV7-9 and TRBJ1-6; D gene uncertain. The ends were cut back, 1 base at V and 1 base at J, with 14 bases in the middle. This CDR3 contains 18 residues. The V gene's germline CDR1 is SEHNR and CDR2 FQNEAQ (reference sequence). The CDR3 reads CASSLGRAPRSYNSPLHF. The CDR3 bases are TGTGCCAGCAGCTTAGGACGGGCGCCAAGATCCTATAATTCACCCCTCCACTTT.

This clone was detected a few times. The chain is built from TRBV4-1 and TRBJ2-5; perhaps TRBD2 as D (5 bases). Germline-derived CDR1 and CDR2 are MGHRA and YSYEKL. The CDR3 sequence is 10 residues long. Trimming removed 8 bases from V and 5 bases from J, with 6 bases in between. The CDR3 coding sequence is TGCGCCAGCCCGGGGGAGACCCAGTACTTC. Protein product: CASPGETQYF.

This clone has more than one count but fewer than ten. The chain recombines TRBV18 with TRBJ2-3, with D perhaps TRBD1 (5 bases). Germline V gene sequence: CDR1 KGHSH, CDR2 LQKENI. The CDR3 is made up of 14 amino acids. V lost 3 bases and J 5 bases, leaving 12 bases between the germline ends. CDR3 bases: TGTGCCAGCTCACCTCCGCAGGGAAGAGATACGCAGTATTTT. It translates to CASSPPQGRDTQYF.

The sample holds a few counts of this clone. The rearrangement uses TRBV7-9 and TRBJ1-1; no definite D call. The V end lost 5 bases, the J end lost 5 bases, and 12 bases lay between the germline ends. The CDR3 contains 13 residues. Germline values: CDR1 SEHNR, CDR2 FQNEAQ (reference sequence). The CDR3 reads CASSPAFGTEAFF. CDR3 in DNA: TGTGCCAGCAGCCCAGCATTTGGGACTGAAGCTTTCTTT.

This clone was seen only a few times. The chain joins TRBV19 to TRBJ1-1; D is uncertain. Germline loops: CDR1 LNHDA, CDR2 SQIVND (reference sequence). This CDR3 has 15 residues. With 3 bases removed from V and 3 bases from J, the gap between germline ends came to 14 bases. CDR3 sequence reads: CASSIGPSADTEAFF. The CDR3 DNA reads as TGTGCCAGTAGTATTGGCCCGTCGGCAGACACTGAAGCTTTCTTT.

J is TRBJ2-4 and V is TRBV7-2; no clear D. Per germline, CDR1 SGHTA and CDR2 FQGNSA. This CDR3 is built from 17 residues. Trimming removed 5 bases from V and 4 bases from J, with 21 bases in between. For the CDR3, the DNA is TGTGCCAGCAGCCTCTCCGGCACTGGACCCATGAAAAACATTCAGTACTTC. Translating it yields CASSLSGTGPMKNIQYF.